This T cell receptor (beta chain) was found in a study of glioma-infiltrating T cells. Regarding the study as a whole: Tissue-blood divergence was below expectation in non-neoplastic patients, above in gliomas.

Regarding this clonotype: Its specificity is unknown.

Amplification of TCR alpha and beta CDR3 regions from RNA used iRepertoire nested multiplex PCR. One-step reverse transcription and amplification started from approximately 100-400 ng of tissue mRNA or PBMC total RNA. MiXCR, applied by TCRdb to the multiplex PCR reads, yields one record per CDR3 protein. The sample shows some 130,000 distinct CDR3 sequences, about 25% of them seen only once. Germline V lookup: CDR1 SNHLY, CDR2 FYNNEI. The ends lost 6 bases at V and 1 base at J; junction bases unmatched: 4. The CDR3 runs to 15 residues. The V gene is TRBV2, the J gene TRBJ2-3, with 10 bases that match TRBD1. Sequenced input: glioma tissue, nonneoplastic brain tissue, or PBMCs (not recorded which). This sequence was found in a human donor with low-grade glioma or glioblastoma, undergoing nonglioma brain surgery, or in good health (not recorded which). CDR3 sequence (DNA): TGTGCCAGCAGGGGACAGGGGCTGGGCACAGATACGCAGTATTTT. As protein: CASRGQGLGTDTQYF.